This TCR beta chain was sequenced in a study of blood T cell repertoires in COVID-19. In the study overall: Researchers got acute and convalescent COVID-19 samples from the United States, Italy and Spain. PBMCs, B-cell-depleted T cells, or T cells were the source of the cDNA or gDNA that made up the material.

V dropped 5 bases and J dropped 1 base, with 15 bases sitting between them. The CDR3 loop spans 15 amino acids. CDR1 is SGHAT, CDR2 FQNNGV, per germline. Authors' processing steps: Amplification with reference gene primers provided the estimates of nucleated cell counts. This table comes from immunoSEQ multiplex PCR, and its TCRdb copy is limited to in-frame clones, with some not included. V and J calls and clone size come straight from that table; D and trimming were deduced from the DNA. The sample has under 150,000 clones; over 75% are singletons. This clone was seen only once. This TCR was sampled from an older woman who had recovered from COVID-19. The specimen was peripheral blood. This chain uses TRBV11-2 with TRBJ2-7, with a tentative D call TRBD1 (5 bases). The CDR3 DNA sequence: TGTGCCAGCAGCACCCGGACATCTTTTTCCTACGAGCAGTACTTC. Translation: CASSTRTSFSYEQYF. The entire variable domain, with the rest obtained from reference TRBV11-2 and TRBJ2-7, is as follows: EAGVAQSPRYKIIEKRQSVAFWCNPISGHATLYWYQQILGQGPKLLIQFQNNGVVDDSQLPKDRFSAERLKGVDSTLKIQPAKLEDSAVYLCASSTRTSFSYEQYFGPGTRLTVT.